This is a list of T cell receptor beta chains from one sample in a study of shared clonotypes between healthy human individuals. TCRdb's copy holds only in-frame clones and misses some; the assay was immunoSEQ multiplex PCR. The sample includes fewer than 1.8 million clones, approximately 98.5% of them seen just once. Material for sequencing was naive CD4+ T cells sorted from blood. The receptors derive from a man aged 30 to 45 in good health. CDR3s include the opening cysteine and the closing phenylalanine or tryptophan. A D gene is named only where the DNA matches it firmly. Clone size is shown for a subset of rows, as once, few, many or a class of expanded clone.

clone_size j_call v_call cdr3_length d_call cdr3_aa cdr3_nt
. TRBJ2-5 TRBV5-8 17 . CASSLPDTRTYQETQYF TGTGCCAGCAGCTTACCCGACACCCGCACGTACCAAGAGACCCAGTACTTC
. TRBJ2-2 TRBV7-2 15 TRBD1 CASSLVKGATGELFF TGTGCCAGCAGCTTAGTTAAGGGGGCTACCGGGGAGCTGTTTTTT
. TRBJ2-5 TRBV5-1 14 . CASSLAVSQETQYF TGCGCCAGCAGCTTGGCCGTCAGTCAAGAGACCCAGTACTTC
. TRBJ2-3 TRBV7-9 15 TRBD1 CASSLGTASTDTQYF TGTGCCAGCAGCTTGGGGACAGCTAGCACAGATACGCAGTATTTT
. TRBJ1-2 TRBV28 12 . CASSSRDYGYTF TGTGCCAGCAGTTCCCGGGACTATGGCTACACCTTC
. TRBJ2-7 TRBV5-6 14 . CASSLAGREYEQYF TGTGCCAGCAGCTTGGCGGGCAGGGAGTACGAGCAGTACTTC
. TRBJ2-1 TRBV5-1 15 . CASSLRGRADNEQFF TGCGCCAGCAGCTTGAGGGGACGGGCGGACAATGAGCAGTTCTTC
. TRBJ2-3 TRBV15 17 TRBD2 CATSRGTLASGTDTQYF TGTGCCACCAGCAGAGGGACACTAGCGTCAGGGACAGATACGCAGTATTTT
. TRBJ2-7 TRBV18 15 TRBD1 CASSPLADREGEQYF TGTGCCAGCTCACCACTGGCGGACAGGGAAGGGGAGCAGTACTTC
. TRBJ2-2 TRBV11-2 17 TRBD2 CASSRVSAKGGTGELFF TGTGCCAGCAGCCGGGTCTCCGCTAAGGGAGGGACCGGGGAGCTGTTTTTT
. TRBJ2-3 TRBV5-1 12 . CASSGGMNPQYF TGCGCCAGCAGTGGTGGGATGAATCCGCAGTATTTT
. TRBJ2-5 TRBV5-8 15 TRBD1 CASSPGPGQGETQYF TGTGCCAGCAGCCCTGGACCGGGACAGGGAGAGACCCAGTACTTC
. TRBJ2-7 TRBV20-1 11 . CSARLASEQYF TGCAGTGCTAGGCTAGCTAGCGAGCAGTACTTC
. TRBJ2-7 TRBV7-6 15 . CASSLNSAAPGEQYF TGTGCCAGCAGCTTAAACTCAGCTGCGCCTGGCGAGCAGTACTTC
. TRBJ2-1 TRBV10-1 15 TRBD1 CASSGGQGFLDEQFF TGCGCCAGCAGTGGAGGACAGGGTTTTTTGGATGAGCAGTTCTTC
. TRBJ1-1 TRBV5-4 14 . CASSLVQRNTEAFF TGTGCCAGCAGCTTGGTACAGAGGAACACTGAAGCTTTCTTT
. TRBJ2-7 TRBV10-3 13 . CATHDRSSGEQYF TGTGCCACCCATGACAGGAGCTCGGGCGAGCAGTACTTC
. TRBJ2-3 TRBV5-1 16 TRBD2 CASSLEAGGSRDTQYF TGCGCCAGCAGCTTGGAGGCGGGAGGTTCTAGAGATACGCAGTATTTT
. TRBJ2-3 TRBV7-2 17 TRBD2 CASSLGLAGGAGNTQYF TGTGCCAGCAGCTTAGGGCTAGCGGGAGGGGCGGGTAATACGCAGTATTTT
. TRBJ2-4 TRBV6-5 13 TRBD1 CASSYDRGNIQYF TGTGCCAGCAGTTACGACAGGGGGAACATTCAGTACTTC
. TRBJ2-5 TRBV6-1 15 TRBD2 CASSERTSEVETQYF TGTGCCAGCAGTGAGCGGACTAGTGAAGTAGAGACCCAGTACTTC
. TRBJ1-5 TRBV5-3 16 . CARSLGVGNSNQPQHF TGTGCCAGAAGCTTGGGAGTAGGGAATAGCAATCAGCCCCAGCATTTT
. TRBJ2-7 TRBV7-2 16 TRBD2 CASSLRWREGLGEQYF TGTGCCAGCAGCTTACGTTGGCGGGAGGGCCTAGGAGAGCAGTACTTC
. TRBJ2-3 TRBV10-1 17 TRBD2 CASSESGASGSTDTQYF TGCGCCAGCAGTGAGTCGGGCGCTAGCGGTAGCACAGATACGCAGTATTTT
once TRBJ2-7 TRBV18 14 . CASSPKTDTYEQYF TGTGCCAGCTCGCCAAAGACAGATACCTACGAGCAGTACTTC
. TRBJ2-7 TRBV7-2 14 . CASSLKGFGYEQYF TGTGCCAGCAGCTTAAAGGGATTCGGCTACGAGCAGTACTTC
. TRBJ2-2 TRBV5-1 13 . CASGAQGTGELFF TGCGCCAGCGGCGCCCAGGGGACCGGGGAGCTGTTTTTT
. TRBJ2-7 TRBV6-1 13 . CASSEVGSYEQYF TGTGCCAGCAGTGAAGTGGGGAGCTACGAGCAGTACTTC
. TRBJ2-4 TRBV7-2 14 . CASTRGLAKNIQYF TGTGCCAGCACCAGAGGGTTAGCCAAAAACATTCAGTACTTC
. TRBJ2-1 TRBV15 15 . CATSREGASYNEQFF TGTGCCACCAGCAGAGAGGGGGCGTCCTACAATGAGCAGTTCTTC
. TRBJ1-2 TRBV18 15 . CASSPPEGKIYGYTF TGTGCCAGCTCACCACCGGAAGGGAAAATCTATGGCTACACCTTC
once TRBJ2-3 TRBV18 14 . CASSPTFSTDTQYF TGTGCCAGCTCACCAACCTTTAGCACAGATACGCAGTATTTT
. TRBJ2-7 TRBV5-1 16 TRBD1 CASSLAPGQGGYEQYF TGCGCCAGCAGCTTGGCCCCGGGACAGGGTGGTTACGAGCAGTACTTC